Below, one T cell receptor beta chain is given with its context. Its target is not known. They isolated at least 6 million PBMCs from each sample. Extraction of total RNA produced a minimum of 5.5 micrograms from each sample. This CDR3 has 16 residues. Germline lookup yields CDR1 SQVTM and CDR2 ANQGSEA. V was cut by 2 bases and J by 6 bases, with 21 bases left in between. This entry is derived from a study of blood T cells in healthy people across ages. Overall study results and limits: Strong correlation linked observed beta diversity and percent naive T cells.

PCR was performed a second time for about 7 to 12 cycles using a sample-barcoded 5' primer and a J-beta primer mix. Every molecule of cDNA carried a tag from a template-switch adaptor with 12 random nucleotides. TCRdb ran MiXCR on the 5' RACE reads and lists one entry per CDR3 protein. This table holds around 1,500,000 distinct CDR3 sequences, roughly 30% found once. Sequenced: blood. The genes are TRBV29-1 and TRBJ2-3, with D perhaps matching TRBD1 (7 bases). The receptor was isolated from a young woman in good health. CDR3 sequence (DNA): TGCAGCGTTGAATCCTCAGGGGGGCTCGCCGGGGATACGCAGTATTTT. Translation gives CSVESSGGLAGDTQYF.